This TCR beta chain was sequenced during a study of PD-1 blockade in classical Hodgkin lymphoma. Some clones are missing from TCRdb's copy, which holds only in-frame ones; the method was immunoSEQ multiplex PCR. The sample shows 30,000 or so clones, roughly four fifths of them seen only once. Trimming cost V 5 bases and J 2 bases, with 16 bases left between them. Germline CDR1 is SGHAT and CDR2 is FQNNGV. The CDR3 consists of 16 residues. The patients all showed relapse after autologous stem cell transplantation, while their brentuximab vedotin exposure varied. The V and J genes are TRBV11-2 and TRBJ2-1; a weak D match, TRBD2 (5 bases). The origin of this receptor is a human donor with classical Hodgkin lymphoma. This specimen consisted of peripheral blood mononuclear cells (PBMCs), obtained at baseline. The CDR3 loop reads CASSRRTGNPYNEQFF. The CDR3 DNA reads TGTGCCAGCAGCAGACGGACGGGGAACCCCTACAATGAGCAGTTCTTC.